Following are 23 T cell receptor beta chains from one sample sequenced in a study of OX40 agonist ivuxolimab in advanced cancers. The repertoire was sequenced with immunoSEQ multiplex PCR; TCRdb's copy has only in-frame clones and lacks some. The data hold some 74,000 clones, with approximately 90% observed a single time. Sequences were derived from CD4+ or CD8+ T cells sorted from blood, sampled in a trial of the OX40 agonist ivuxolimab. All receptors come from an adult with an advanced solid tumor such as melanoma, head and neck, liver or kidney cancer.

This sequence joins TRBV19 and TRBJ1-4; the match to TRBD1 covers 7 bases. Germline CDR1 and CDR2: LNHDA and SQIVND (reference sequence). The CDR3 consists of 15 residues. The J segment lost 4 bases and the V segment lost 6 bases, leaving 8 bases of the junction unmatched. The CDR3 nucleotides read TGTGCCAGTAGCCGCGACAGGGCGGGTAATGAAAAACTGTTTTTT. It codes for CASSRDRAGNEKLFF.

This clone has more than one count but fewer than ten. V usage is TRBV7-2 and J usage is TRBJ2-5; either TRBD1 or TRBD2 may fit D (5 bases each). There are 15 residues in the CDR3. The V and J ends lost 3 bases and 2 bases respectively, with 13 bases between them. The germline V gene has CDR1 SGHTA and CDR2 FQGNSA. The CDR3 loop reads CASSFSRDPQETQYF. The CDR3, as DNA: TGTGCCAGCAGCTTTAGCAGGGACCCACAAGAGACCCAGTACTTC.

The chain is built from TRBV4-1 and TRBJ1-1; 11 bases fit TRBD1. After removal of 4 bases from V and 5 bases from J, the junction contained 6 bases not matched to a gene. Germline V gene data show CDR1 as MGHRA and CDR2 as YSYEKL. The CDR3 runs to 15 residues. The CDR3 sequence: CASSRGGQGDTEAFF. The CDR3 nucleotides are TGCGCCAGCAGCCGAGGGGGACAGGGGGATACTGAAGCTTTCTTT.

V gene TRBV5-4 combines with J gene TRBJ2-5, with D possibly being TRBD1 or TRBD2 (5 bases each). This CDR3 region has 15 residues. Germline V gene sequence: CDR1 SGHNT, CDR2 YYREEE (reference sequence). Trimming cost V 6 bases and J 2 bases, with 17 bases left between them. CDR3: CASTEPGRSQETQYF. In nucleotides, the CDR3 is TGTGCCAGCACGGAACCGGGACGCAGTCAAGAGACCCAGTACTTC.

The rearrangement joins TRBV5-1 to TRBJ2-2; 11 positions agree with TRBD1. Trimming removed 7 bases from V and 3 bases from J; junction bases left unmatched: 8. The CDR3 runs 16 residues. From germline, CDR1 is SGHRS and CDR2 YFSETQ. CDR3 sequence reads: CASSAGTGGDTGELFF. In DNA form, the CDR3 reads TGCGCCAGCTCGGCCGGGACAGGGGGGGACACCGGGGAGCTGTTTTTT. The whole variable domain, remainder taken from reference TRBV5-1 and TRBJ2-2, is KAGVTQTPRYLIKTRGQQVTLSCSPISGHRSVSWYQQTPGQGLQFLFEYFSETQRNKGNFPGRFSGRQFSNSRSEMNVSTLELGDSALYLCASSAGTGGDTGELFFGEGSRLTVL.

CDR3 DNA sequence: TGTGCCAGCTCACCCGCTCCGTCCGGGACTGAAGCTTTCTTT. Translating it yields CASSPAPSGTEAFF. This chain links TRBV18 with TRBJ1-1; D ambiguous. Deletions cut 3 bases from V and 5 bases from J, with 13 bases between. Germline V CDR1 and CDR2: KGHSH, LQKENI. The CDR3 length is 14 residues.

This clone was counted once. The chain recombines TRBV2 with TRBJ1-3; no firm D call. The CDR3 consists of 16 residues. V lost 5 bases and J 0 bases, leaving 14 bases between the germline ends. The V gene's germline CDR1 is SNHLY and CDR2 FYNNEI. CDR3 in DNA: TGTGCCAGCAGTCCGTACTCGTTAGGCTCTGGAAACACCATATATTTT. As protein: CASSPYSLGSGNTIYF.

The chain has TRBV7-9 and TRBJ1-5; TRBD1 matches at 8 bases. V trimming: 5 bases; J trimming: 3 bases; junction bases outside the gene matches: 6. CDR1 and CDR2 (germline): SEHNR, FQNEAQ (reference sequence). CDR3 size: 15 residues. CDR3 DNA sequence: TGTGCCAGCAGCCCGACAGGGGCGGACAATCAGCCCCAGCATTTT. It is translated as CASSPTGADNQPQHF.

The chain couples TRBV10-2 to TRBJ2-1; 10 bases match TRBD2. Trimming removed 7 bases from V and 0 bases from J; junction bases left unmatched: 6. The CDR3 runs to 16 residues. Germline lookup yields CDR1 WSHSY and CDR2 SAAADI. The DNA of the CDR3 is TGCGCCAGCATCCGGACTAGCGGCCTCTCCTACAATGAGCAGTTCTTC. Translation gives CASIRTSGLSYNEQFF.

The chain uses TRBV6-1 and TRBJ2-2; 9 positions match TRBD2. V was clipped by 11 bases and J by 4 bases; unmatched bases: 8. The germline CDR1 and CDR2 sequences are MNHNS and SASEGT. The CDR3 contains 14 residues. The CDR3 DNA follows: TGTGCCGGGGCGGGAGGGGCGAGCACCGGGGAGCTGTTTTTT. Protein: CAGAGGASTGELFF.

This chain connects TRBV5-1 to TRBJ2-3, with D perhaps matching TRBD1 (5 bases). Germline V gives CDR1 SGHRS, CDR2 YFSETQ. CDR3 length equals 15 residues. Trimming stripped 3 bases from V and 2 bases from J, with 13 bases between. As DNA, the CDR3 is TGCGCCAGCAGCTCGGATGACAGCTTCACAGATACGCAGTATTTT. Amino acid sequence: CASSSDDSFTDTQYF.

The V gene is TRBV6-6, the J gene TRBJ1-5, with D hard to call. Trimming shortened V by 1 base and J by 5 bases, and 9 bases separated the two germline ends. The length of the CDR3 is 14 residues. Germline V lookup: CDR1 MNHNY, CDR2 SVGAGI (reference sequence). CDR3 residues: CASSYFKRDQPQHF. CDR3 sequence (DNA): TGTGCCAGCAGTTACTTTAAGCGCGATCAGCCCCAGCATTTT.

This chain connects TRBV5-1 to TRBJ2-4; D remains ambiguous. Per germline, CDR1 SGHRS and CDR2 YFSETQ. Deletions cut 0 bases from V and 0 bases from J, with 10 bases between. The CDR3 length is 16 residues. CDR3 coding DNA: TGCGCCAGCAGCTTGGACCATGTTACAGCCAAAAACATTCAGTACTTC. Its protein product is CASSLDHVTAKNIQYF.

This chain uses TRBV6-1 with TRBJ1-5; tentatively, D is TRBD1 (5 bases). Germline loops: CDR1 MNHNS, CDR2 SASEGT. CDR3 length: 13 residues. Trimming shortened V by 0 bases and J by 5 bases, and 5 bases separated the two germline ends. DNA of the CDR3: TGTGCCAGCAGTGAAGCGGGGGATCAGCCCCAGCATTTT. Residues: CASSEAGDQPQHF.

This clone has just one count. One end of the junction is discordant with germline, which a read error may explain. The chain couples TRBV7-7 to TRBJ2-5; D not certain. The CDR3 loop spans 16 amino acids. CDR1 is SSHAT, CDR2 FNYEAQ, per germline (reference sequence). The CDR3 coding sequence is TGTGCTAGCAGCTTAGGACGACGGTCAATCCAAGAGACCCAGTACTTC. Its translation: CASSLGRRSIQETQYF.

CDR3 protein: CASSQDQASGFTDTQYF. In DNA, the CDR3 is TGCGCCAGCAGCCAAGATCAGGCTAGCGGGTTCACAGATACGCAGTATTTT. The chain uses TRBV4-1 and TRBJ2-3; 8 bases are shared with TRBD2. CDR1 MGHRA and CDR2 YSYEKL come from the germline V gene. The CDR3 loop spans 17 amino acids. V was clipped by 0 bases and J by 2 bases; unmatched bases: 7.

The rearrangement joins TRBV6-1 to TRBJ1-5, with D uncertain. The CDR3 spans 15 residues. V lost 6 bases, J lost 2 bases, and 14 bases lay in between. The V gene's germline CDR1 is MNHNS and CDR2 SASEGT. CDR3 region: CASSPSSGGNQPQHF. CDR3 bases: TGTGCCAGCAGCCCCTCCTCGGGTGGCAATCAGCCCCAGCATTTT.

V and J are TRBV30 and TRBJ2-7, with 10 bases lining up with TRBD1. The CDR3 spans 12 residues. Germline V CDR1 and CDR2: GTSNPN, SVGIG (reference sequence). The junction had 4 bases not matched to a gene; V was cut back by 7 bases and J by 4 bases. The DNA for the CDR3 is TGTGCCTCGGGACAGGGGATTTACGAGCAGTACTTC. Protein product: CASGQGIYEQYF. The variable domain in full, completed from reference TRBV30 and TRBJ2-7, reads SQTIHQWPATLVQPVGSPLSLECTVEGTSNPNLYWYRQAAGRGLQLLFYSVGIGQISSEVPQNLSASRPQDRQFILSSKKLLLSDSGFYLCASGQGIYEQYFGPGTRLTVT.

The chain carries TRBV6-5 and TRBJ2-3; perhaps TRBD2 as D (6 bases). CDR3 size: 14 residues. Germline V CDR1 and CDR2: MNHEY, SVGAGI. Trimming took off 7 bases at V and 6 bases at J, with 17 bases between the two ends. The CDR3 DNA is TGTGCCAGCAAACCCGGGACTGGGGTTGATACGCAGTATTTT. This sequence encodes CASKPGTGVDTQYF.

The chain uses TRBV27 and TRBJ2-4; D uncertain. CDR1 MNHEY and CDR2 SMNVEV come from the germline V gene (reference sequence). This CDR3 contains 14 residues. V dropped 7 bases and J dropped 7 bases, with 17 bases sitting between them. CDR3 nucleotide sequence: TGTGCCAGCACCAAAAAAATATCTAGTAACATTCAGTACTTC. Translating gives CASTKKISSNIQYF.

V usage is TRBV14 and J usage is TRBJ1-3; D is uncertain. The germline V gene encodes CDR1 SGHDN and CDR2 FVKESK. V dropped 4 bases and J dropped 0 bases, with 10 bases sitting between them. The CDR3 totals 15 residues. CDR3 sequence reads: CASSPSQSSGNTIYF. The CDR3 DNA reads TGTGCCAGCAGCCCCTCACAGAGCTCTGGAAACACCATATATTTT.

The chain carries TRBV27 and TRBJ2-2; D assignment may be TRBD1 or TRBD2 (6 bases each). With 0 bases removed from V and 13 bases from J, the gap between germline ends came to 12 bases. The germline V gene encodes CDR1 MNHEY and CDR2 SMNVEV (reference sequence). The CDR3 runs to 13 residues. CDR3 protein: CASSLSGGEGLFF. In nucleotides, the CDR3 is TGTGCCAGCAGTTTATCCGGGGGCGAAGGGCTGTTTTTT.

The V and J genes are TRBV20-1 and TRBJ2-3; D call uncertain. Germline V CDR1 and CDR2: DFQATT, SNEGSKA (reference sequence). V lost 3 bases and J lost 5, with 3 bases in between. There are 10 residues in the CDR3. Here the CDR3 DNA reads TGCAGTGCTAGTATAGATACGCAGTATTTT. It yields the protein CSASIDTQYF.